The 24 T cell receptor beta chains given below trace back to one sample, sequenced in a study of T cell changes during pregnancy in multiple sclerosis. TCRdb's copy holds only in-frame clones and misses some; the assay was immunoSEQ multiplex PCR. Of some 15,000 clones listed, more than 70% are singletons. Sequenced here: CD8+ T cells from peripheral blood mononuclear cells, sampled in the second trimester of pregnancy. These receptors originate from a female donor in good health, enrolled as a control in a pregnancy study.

This CDR3 reads CASSRKSSGEQYF. CDR3 DNA: TGCGCCAGCAGCCGGAAAAGTTCAGGCGAGCAGTACTTC. The V and J genes are TRBV4-1 and TRBJ2-7; D not resolved. The germline V and J ends were trimmed by 4 bases and 6 bases, with 13 bases remaining between them. The CDR3 consists of 13 residues. Germline V CDR1 and CDR2: MGHRA, YSYEKL.

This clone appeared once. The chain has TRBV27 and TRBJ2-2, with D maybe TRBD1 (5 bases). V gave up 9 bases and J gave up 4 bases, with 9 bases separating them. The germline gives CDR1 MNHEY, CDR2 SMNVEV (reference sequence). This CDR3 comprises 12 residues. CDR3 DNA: TGTGCCAGTACAGGTCCCACCGGGGAGCTGTTTTTT. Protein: CASTGPTGELFF.

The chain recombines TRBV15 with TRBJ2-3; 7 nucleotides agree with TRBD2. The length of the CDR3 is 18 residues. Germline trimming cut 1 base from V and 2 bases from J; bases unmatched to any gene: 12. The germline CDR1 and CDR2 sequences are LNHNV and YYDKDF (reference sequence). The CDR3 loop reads CATSRAWGWGTITDTQYF. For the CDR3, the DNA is TGTGCCACCAGCAGAGCATGGGGTTGGGGGACTATCACAGATACGCAGTATTTT.

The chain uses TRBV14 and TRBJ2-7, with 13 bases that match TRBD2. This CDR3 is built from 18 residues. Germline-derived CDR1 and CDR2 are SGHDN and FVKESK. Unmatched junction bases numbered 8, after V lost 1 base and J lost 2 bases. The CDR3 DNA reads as TGTGCCAGCAGCCAAGTTCCGGGACTAGCGGGGCTCACCTACGAGCAGTACTTC. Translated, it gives CASSQVPGLAGLTYEQYF.

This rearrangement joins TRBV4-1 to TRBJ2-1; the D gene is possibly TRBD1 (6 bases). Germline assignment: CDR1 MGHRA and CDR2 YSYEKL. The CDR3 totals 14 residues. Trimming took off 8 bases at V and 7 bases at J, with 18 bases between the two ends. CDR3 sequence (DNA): TGCGCCAGCCGGACGGCAGGGGTGGTAAATGAGCAGTTCTTC. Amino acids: CASRTAGVVNEQFF.

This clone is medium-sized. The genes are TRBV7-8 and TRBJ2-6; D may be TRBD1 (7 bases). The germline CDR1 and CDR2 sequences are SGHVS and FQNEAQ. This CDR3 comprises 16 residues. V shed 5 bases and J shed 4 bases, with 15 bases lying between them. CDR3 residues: CASSRTGAGGANVLTF. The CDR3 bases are TGTGCCAGCAGCAGAACAGGGGCGGGAGGGGCCAACGTCCTGACTTTC.

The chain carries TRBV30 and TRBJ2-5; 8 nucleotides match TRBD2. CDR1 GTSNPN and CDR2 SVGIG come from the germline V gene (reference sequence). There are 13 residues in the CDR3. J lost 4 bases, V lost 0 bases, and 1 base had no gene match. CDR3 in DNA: TGTGCCTGGAGTGTCGGGGGGGCAGAGACCCAGTACTTC. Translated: CAWSVGGAETQYF.

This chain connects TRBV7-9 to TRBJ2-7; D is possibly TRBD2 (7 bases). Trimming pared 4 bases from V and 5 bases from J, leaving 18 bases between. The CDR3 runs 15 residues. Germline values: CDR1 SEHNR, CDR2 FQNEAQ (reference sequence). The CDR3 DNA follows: TGTGCCAGCAGCTCGTTTGCGGGGGCACCCCACGAGCAGTACTTC. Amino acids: CASSSFAGAPHEQYF.

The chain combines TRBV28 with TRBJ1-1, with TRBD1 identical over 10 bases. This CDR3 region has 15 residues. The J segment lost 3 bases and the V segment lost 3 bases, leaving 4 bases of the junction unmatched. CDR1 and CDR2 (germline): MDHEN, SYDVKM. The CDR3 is CASSFWTGGYTEAFF. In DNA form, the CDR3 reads TGTGCCAGCAGTTTTTGGACAGGGGGGTACACTGAAGCTTTCTTT.

Here the CDR3 reads CASSSFRGRPQHF. CDR3 bases: TGTGCCAGCAGCTCCTTCAGGGGGCGGCCCCAGCATTTT. This chain connects TRBV7-4 to TRBJ1-5; 8 nucleotides agree with TRBD1. J was trimmed by 9 bases and V by 4 bases; bases with no gene match: 5. CDR3 length: 13 residues. The germline CDR1 and CDR2 sequences are SGHVT and SQSDAQ. Based on the CDR3 plus reference TRBV7-4 and TRBJ1-5, the full variable domain is GAGVSQSPRYKVAKRGRDVALRCDSISGHVTLYWYRQTLGQGSEVLTYSQSDAQRDKSGRPSGRFSAERPERSVSTLKIQRTEQGDSAVYLCASSSFRGRPQHFGDGTRLSIL.

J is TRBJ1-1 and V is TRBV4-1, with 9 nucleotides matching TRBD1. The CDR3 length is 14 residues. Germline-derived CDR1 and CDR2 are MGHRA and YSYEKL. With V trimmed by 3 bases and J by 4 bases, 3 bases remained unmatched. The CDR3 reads CASSQDRGATEAFF. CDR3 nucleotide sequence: TGCGCCAGCAGCCAGGACAGGGGAGCCACTGAAGCTTTCTTT.

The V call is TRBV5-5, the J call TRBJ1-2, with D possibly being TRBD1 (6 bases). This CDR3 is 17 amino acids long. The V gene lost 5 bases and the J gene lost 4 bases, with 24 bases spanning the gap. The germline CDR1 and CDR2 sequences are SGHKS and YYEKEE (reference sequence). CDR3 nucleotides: TGTGCCAGCAGACCAGGGGCGGGACTAACGAGCTTCTATGGCTACACCTTC. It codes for CASRPGAGLTSFYGYTF.

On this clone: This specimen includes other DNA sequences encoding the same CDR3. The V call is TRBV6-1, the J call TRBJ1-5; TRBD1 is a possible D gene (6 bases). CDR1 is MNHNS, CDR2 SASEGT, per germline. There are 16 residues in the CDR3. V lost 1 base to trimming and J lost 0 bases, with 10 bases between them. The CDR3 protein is CASSEGRTVSNQPQHF. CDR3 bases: TGTGCCAGCAGTGAAGGGCGGACAGTTAGCAATCAGCCCCAGCATTTT.

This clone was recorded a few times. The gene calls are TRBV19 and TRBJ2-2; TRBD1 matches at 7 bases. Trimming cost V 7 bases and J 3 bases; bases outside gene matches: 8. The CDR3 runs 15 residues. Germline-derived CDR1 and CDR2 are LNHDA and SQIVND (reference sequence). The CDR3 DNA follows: TGTGCCAGTAAGGGGGCCCAGGGTGACACCGGGGAGCTGTTTTTT. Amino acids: CASKGAQGDTGELFF. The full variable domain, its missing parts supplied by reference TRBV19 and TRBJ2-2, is DGGITQSPKYLFRKEGQNVTLSCEQNLNHDAMYWYRQDPGQGLRLIYYSQIVNDFQKGDIAEGYSVSREKKESFPLTVTSAQKNPTAFYLCASKGAQGDTGELFFGEGSRLTVL.

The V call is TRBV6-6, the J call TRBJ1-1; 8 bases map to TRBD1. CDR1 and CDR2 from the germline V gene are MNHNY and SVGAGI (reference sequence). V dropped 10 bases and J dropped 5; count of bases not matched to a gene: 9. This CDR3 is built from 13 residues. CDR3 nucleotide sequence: TGTGCCACTTTACAGGGGGAAATTACTGAAGCTTTCTTT. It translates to CATLQGEITEAFF.

CDR3 loop: CASSLGQGRRNTIYF. The CDR3 coding sequence is TGTGCCAGCAGTTTGGGACAGGGGCGGAGAAACACCATATATTTT. The chain combines TRBV28 with TRBJ1-3, with 10 bases lining up with TRBD1. The germline V gene has CDR1 MDHEN and CDR2 SYDVKM. The CDR3 has 15 residues. The ends lost 3 bases at V and 5 bases at J; junction bases unmatched: 4.

CDR3 protein: CASSQFETVSEAFF. The CDR3 bases are TGCGCCAGCAGCCAATTTGAAACAGTATCTGAAGCTTTCTTT. The rearrangement joins TRBV4-1 to TRBJ1-1; unclear D gene. CDR1 and CDR2 (germline): MGHRA, YSYEKL. V was trimmed by 2 bases and J by 6 bases, leaving 13 bases between them. The CDR3 is 14 amino acids.

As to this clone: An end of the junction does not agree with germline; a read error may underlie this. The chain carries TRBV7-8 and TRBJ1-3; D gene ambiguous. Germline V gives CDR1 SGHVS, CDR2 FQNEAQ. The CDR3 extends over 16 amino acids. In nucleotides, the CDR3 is TGTGCCAGCAGCTTACGTGGGCCTGGATACCGAAACACCGTATATTTT. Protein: CASSLRGPGYRNTVYF.

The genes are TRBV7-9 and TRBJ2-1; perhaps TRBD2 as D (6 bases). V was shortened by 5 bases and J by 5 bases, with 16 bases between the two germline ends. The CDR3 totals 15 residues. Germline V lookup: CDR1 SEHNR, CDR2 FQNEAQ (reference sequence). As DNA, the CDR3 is TGTGCCAGCAGCCCCGGAGGAGGGGTCGACAATGAGCAGTTCTTC. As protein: CASSPGGGVDNEQFF.

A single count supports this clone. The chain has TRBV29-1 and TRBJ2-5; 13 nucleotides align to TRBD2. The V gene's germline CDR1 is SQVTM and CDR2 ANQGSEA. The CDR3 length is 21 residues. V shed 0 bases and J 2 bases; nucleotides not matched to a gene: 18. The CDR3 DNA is TGCAGCGTTGAAGATGTCTCCGGGACTAGCGGGGTTCGACAACCTCAAGAGACCCAGTACTTC. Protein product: CSVEDVSGTSGVRQPQETQYF.

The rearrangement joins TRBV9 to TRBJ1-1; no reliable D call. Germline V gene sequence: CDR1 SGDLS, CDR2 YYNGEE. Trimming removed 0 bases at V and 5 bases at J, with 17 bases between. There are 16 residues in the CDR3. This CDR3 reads CASSVAKTYSGTEAFF. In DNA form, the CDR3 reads TGTGCCAGCAGCGTAGCTAAAACCTACTCGGGGACTGAAGCTTTCTTT.

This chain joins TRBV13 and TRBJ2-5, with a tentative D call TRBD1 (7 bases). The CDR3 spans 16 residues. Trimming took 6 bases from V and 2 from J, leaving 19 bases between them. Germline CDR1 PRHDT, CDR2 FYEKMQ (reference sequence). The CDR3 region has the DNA TGTGCCAGCAGAAATAGCCAGGGGGGAAGTCAAGAGACCCAGTACTTC. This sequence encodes CASRNSQGGSQETQYF.

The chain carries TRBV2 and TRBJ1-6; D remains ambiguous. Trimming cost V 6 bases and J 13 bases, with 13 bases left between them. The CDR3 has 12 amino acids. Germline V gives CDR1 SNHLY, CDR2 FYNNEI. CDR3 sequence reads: CASRGGLGPLHF. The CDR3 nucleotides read TGTGCCAGCAGGGGAGGGTTGGGCCCCCTCCACTTT.

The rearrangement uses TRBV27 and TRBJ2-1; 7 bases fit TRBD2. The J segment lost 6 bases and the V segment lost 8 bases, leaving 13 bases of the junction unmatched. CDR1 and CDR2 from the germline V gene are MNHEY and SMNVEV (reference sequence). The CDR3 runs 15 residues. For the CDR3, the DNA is TGTGCCAGCGGGAGGGTGCGGTTCCCTGGCAATGAGCAGTTCTTC. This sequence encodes CASGRVRFPGNEQFF.